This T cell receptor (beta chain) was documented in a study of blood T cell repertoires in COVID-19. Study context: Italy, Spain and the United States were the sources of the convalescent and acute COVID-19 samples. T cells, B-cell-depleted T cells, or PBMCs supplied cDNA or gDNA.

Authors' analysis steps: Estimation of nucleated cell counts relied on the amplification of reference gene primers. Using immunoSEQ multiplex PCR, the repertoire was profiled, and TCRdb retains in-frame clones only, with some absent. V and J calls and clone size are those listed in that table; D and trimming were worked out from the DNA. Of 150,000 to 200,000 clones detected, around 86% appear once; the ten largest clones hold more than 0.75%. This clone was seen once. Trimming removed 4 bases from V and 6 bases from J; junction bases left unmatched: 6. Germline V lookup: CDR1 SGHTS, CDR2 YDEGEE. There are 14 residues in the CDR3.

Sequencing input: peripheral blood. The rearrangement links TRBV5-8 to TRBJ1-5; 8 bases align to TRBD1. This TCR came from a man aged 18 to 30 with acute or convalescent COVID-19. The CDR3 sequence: CASSNGQGTQPQHF. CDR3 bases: TGTGCCAGCAGCAACGGACAGGGTACTCAGCCCCAGCATTTT.